The clone carrying this T cell receptor beta chain showed up just a few times. Its specificity is unknown. V lost 5 bases and J lost 4; bases outside the gene matches: 12. Germline CDR1 is DFQATT and CDR2 is SNEGSKA (reference sequence). CDR3 length: 18 amino acids. The data originate from a study of CD8 T cells in ankylosing spondylitis. General study points: Peripheral blood samples showed relatively rare disease-linked clones, and these clones were CD8+.

Via MiXCR, TCRdb re-called the 5' RACE reads, giving one row per CDR3 protein. The sample gives 300,000 to 400,000 distinct CDR3 sequences, roughly 12% of which show up once; 9.1% is in the top ten. The source of this sequence is a female donor with ankylosing spondylitis or in good health (not recorded which). The gene calls are TRBV20-1 and TRBJ2-1; TRBD2 aligns across 15 bases. Sequenced: blood, either unsorted or a sorted T cell fraction (not recorded which). DNA for the CDR3: TGCAGTGCTTTTACCGGGACTAGCGGGAGGCCTAAATACAATGAGCAGTTCTTC. It translates to CSAFTGTSGRPKYNEQFF.